The 31 T cell receptor beta chains given below trace back to one sample, sequenced in a study of blood T cell repertoires in COVID-19. Sequencing used immunoSEQ multiplex PCR; TCRdb keeps in-frame clones, though not all of them. The data hold more than 150,000 clones, with around 91% observed a single time. Input material: peripheral blood. The receptor source for this set is a man aged 50 to 59 with acute or convalescent COVID-19.

This chain joins TRBV28 and TRBJ2-3, with D tentatively TRBD1 (6 bases). Between the trimmed V and J ends, which lost 5 bases and 5 bases, there was a span of 17 bases. CDR1 and CDR2 (germline): MDHEN, SYDVKM. This CDR3 region has 15 residues. The CDR3 sequence: CASSEQGIGGDTQYF. CDR3 sequence (DNA): TGTGCCAGCAGTGAGCAGGGGATTGGTGGAGATACGCAGTATTTT.

The chain joins TRBV7-3 to TRBJ2-2; 9 bases are shared with TRBD1. The CDR3 is 16 residues long. J gave up 6 bases and V 1 base, and 6 bases lay outside the gene matches. Germline CDR1 SGHTA, CDR2 FQGTGA. The CDR3 DNA reads as TGTGCCAGCAGCTTAAGGGGACAGGGATTCTCCGGGGAGCTGTTTTTT. It is translated as CASSLRGQGFSGELFF.

This clone was recorded once. The chain joins TRBV6-2 or TRBV6-3 to TRBJ2-7; 11 bases fit TRBD1. The CDR3 extends over 15 amino acids. The germline CDR1 and CDR2 sequences are MNHEY and SVGEGT. V lost 4 bases to trimming and J lost 0 bases; unmatched junction nucleotides: 2. The CDR3 DNA reads as TGTGCCAGCAGTTCCGGGACAGGGGGCTCCTACGAGCAGTACGTC. Protein product: CASSSGTGGSYEQYV.

The chain uses TRBV18 and TRBJ2-7, with D perhaps matching TRBD2 (6 bases). CDR3 length equals 13 residues. The germline gives CDR1 KGHSH, CDR2 LQKENI. The CDR3 sequence is CGTGLREPYEQYV. CDR3 DNA: TGTGGAACGGGACTCCGAGAACCTTACGAGCAGTACGTC.

The chain combines TRBV28 with TRBJ1-6; D possibly corresponds to TRBD1 (5 bases). Germline lookup yields CDR1 MDHEN and CDR2 SYDVKM. Trimming cost V 6 bases and J 3 bases, with 9 bases left between them. The CDR3 has 14 amino acids. CDR3 in amino acids: CASRVGHYNSPLHF. The CDR3 bases are TGTGCCAGCAGGGTGGGGCACTATAATTCACCCCTCCACTTT.

The chain links TRBV2 to TRBJ1-4; the D gene is possibly TRBD1 (5 bases). The V end was cut by 10 bases, the J end by 5 bases, with 11 bases between. The CDR3 totals 12 residues. From germline, CDR1 is SNHLY and CDR2 FYNNEI. The DNA of the CDR3 is TGTGCCAACCGGGACTGGAATGAAAAACTGTTTTTT. Its protein is CANRDWNEKLFF.

The rearrangement uses TRBV5-1 and TRBJ2-5; a weak D match, TRBD1 (6 bases). CDR1 is SGHRS and CDR2 is YFSETQ in the germline V gene. The CDR3 contains 18 residues. V dropped 4 bases and J dropped 3 bases, with 25 bases sitting between them. The CDR3 DNA reads as TGCGCCAGCAGCCTGACCGGACGTTTCATCTACAGGGAAGAGACCCAGTACTTC. Translation: CASSLTGRFIYREETQYF.

This clone was counted once. J is TRBJ2-3 and V is TRBV10-1, with 8 bases aligning to TRBD2. The CDR3 runs to 14 residues. J gave up 4 bases and V 6 bases, and 6 bases lay outside the gene matches. Per germline, CDR1 WNHNN and CDR2 SYGVQD (reference sequence). Written as DNA, the CDR3 is TGCGCCAGCAGCGGCTCGGGAGGGTCAGATACGCAGTATTTT. Amino acids: CASSGSGGSDTQYF.

This clone was found a few times. V gene TRBV28 combines with J gene TRBJ1-1; D might be TRBD1 (6 bases). The CDR3 contains 14 residues. Germline V gene sequence: CDR1 MDHEN, CDR2 SYDVKM. V dropped 7 bases and J dropped 9 bases, with 21 bases sitting between them. CDR3 coding DNA: TGTGCCAGCACCGCCAGGGGCCGCCCTACTCAAGCTTTCTTT. Its translation is CASTARGRPTQAFF.

The chain couples TRBV30 to TRBJ2-7; D may be TRBD1 (5 bases). CDR1 is GTSNPN, CDR2 SVGIG, per germline (reference sequence). Trimming removed 0 bases from V and 6 bases from J, with 12 bases in between. The CDR3 is 13 residues long. CDR3 DNA sequence: TGTGCCTGGAGTGTTGCAGGGTGGGTCGAGCAGTACTTC. It codes for CAWSVAGWVEQYF.

The chain has TRBV5-1 and TRBJ2-5, with a tentative D call TRBD2 (5 bases). The germline V gene has CDR1 SGHRS and CDR2 YFSETQ. This CDR3 has 15 residues. V gave up 0 bases and J gave up 5 bases, with 14 bases separating them. The chain's CDR3 is CASSLASPSGETQYF. CDR3 DNA sequence: TGCGCCAGCAGCTTGGCCAGCCCCTCGGGGGAGACCCAGTACTTC. The whole variable domain, remainder taken from reference TRBV5-1 and TRBJ2-5, is KAGVTQTPRYLIKTRGQQVTLSCSPISGHRSVSWYQQTPGQGLQFLFEYFSETQRNKGNFPGRFSGRQFSNSRSEMNVSTLELGDSALYLCASSLASPSGETQYFGPGTRLLVL.

This chain's CDR3 is CASSVSAGASGSTDTQYF. CDR3 DNA: TGTGCCAGCAGCGTCTCAGCAGGGGCTAGCGGGAGTACAGATACGCAGTATTTT. The chain combines TRBV9 with TRBJ2-3, with TRBD2 identical over 10 bases. CDR3 length equals 18 residues. The V gene's germline CDR1 is SGDLS and CDR2 YYNGEE. The trim removed 2 bases at V and 3 bases at J, leaving 12 bases unmatched.

This rearrangement joins TRBV6-1 to TRBJ2-7, with TRBD1 matching 7 bases. The CDR3 is 15 amino acids. Germline CDR1 reads MNHNS; CDR2 reads SASEGT. V lost 0 bases to trimming and J lost 3 bases; unmatched junction nucleotides: 5. In nucleotides, the CDR3 is TGTGCCAGCAGTGAAGCGCTTCGGGACAGCTACGAGCAGTACGTC. This codes for CASSEALRDSYEQYV.

The chain links TRBV7-8 to TRBJ1-2; a possible D gene is TRBD1 (5 bases). The CDR3 has 12 residues. Germline CDR1 SGHVS, CDR2 FQNEAQ. V lost 5 bases and J 4 bases, leaving 8 bases between the germline ends. The CDR3 sequence: CASSRDSYGYTF. The CDR3 nucleotides are TGTGCCAGCAGCAGAGACAGCTATGGCTACACCTTC.

The chain links TRBV7-2 to TRBJ1-5; perhaps TRBD1 as D (6 bases). CDR1 and CDR2 from the germline V gene are SGHTA and FQGNSA. The CDR3 is made up of 14 amino acids. V was cut by 5 bases and J by 4 bases, with 12 bases left in between. The CDR3 DNA reads TGTGCCAGCAGCACGGAAGGGGGAAATCAGCCCCAGCATTTT. Its protein is CASSTEGGNQPQHF.

V usage is TRBV11-2 and J usage is TRBJ2-1; TRBD2 might be the D (6 bases). CDR1 and CDR2 from the germline V gene are SGHAT and FQNNGV. This CDR3 has 12 residues. The V end was cut by 5 bases, the J end by 13 bases, with 15 bases between. The CDR3 DNA sequence: TGTGCCAGCAGCAAAACCGGGACTCTACAGTTCTTC. It codes for CASSKTGTLQFF.

This chain links TRBV7-9 with TRBJ2-1; a weak D match, TRBD2 (6 bases). V was shortened by 4 bases and J by 0 bases, with 13 bases between the two germline ends. This CDR3 region has 16 residues. Germline CDR1 and CDR2: SEHNR and FQNEAQ (reference sequence). The chain's CDR3 is CASSSSWRDSYNEQFF. The CDR3 nucleotides are TGTGCCAGCAGCTCTTCGTGGCGGGACTCCTACAATGAGCAGTTCTTC.

The chain joins TRBV11-2 to TRBJ1-1, with D unresolved. The CDR3 spans 16 residues. Germline V gene sequence: CDR1 SGHAT, CDR2 FQNNGV. Trimming shortened V by 0 bases and J by 3 bases, and 14 bases separated the two germline ends. The CDR3 region is CASSLDRAGSDTEAFF. The CDR3, as DNA: TGTGCCAGCAGCTTAGATCGCGCAGGATCAGACACTGAAGCTTTCTTT.

The V call is TRBV19, the J call TRBJ1-5, with 9 bases identical to TRBD1. Germline values: CDR1 LNHDA, CDR2 SQIVND (reference sequence). This CDR3 contains 17 residues. The V and J ends lost 3 bases and 2 bases, in that order; junction bases with no gene match: 8. CDR3 sequence (DNA): TGTGCCAGTAGTATCTCACAGGGGGCGAGCGGCAATCAGCCCCAGCATTTT. Amino acid sequence: CASSISQGASGNQPQHF.

The chain joins TRBV10-2 to TRBJ2-5; TRBD2 matches 8 bases. The CDR3 is 14 residues long. Germline V gene data show CDR1 as WSHSY and CDR2 as SAAADI. V lost 6 bases, J lost 5 bases, and 8 bases stayed unmatched. CDR3 sequence (DNA): TGCGCCAGCAGACCGAGCGGGAGCGGTGAGACCCAGTACTTC. This sequence encodes CASRPSGSGETQYF.

This chain links TRBV7-9 with TRBJ1-6, with D possibly being TRBD1 (6 bases). The V gene's germline CDR1 is SEHNR and CDR2 FQNEAQ (reference sequence). V dropped 3 bases and J dropped 6 bases, with 6 bases sitting between them. The CDR3 length is 13 residues. The CDR3 loop is CASSLDSNSPLHF. The CDR3 bases are TGTGCCAGCAGCTTGGACAGTAATTCACCCCTCCACTTT.

The gene calls are TRBV19 and TRBJ2-6; TRBD2 agrees at 12 bases. This CDR3 comprises 21 residues. Trimming took 3 bases from V and 2 from J; bases not matched to a gene: 14. Germline CDR1 and CDR2: LNHDA and SQIVND (reference sequence). CDR3 protein: CASSIYSPLAGGLAGANVLTF. Written as DNA, the CDR3 is TGTGCCAGTAGTATCTATTCCCCGCTAGCGGGGGGGCTCGCTGGGGCCAACGTCCTGACTTTC.

The genes are TRBV25-1 and TRBJ2-1, with TRBD1 identical over 10 bases. The germline gives CDR1 MGHDK, CDR2 SYGVNS. Germline trimming cut 4 bases from V and 3 bases from J; bases unmatched to any gene: 3. This CDR3 spans 15 amino acids. The CDR3 sequence: CASSGQGAGYNEQFF. The CDR3 coding sequence is TGTGCCAGCAGTGGACAGGGGGCCGGCTACAATGAGCAGTTCTTC. Looking up the rest from reference TRBV25-1 and TRBJ2-1 gives the full variable domain: EADIYQTPRYLVIGTGKKITLECSQTMGHDKMYWYQQDPGMELHLIHYSYGVNSTEKGDLSSESTVSRIRTEHFPLTLESARPSHTSQYLCASSGQGAGYNEQFFGPGTRLTVL.

This chain joins TRBV27 and TRBJ2-5, with D possibly being TRBD2 (6 bases). The V end lost 7 bases, the J end lost 2 bases, and 11 bases lay between the germline ends. Germline V lookup: CDR1 MNHEY, CDR2 SMNVEV (reference sequence). The CDR3 extends over 13 amino acids. CDR3 bases: TGTGCCAGCATGACTAGATGGCAAGAGACCCAGTACTTC. Encoded protein: CASMTRWQETQYF.

The chain combines TRBV19 with TRBJ2-2; D remains ambiguous. The CDR3 consists of 13 residues. With 3 bases removed from V and 4 bases from J, the gap between germline ends came to 6 bases. Germline V CDR1 and CDR2: LNHDA, SQIVND (reference sequence). The CDR3 loop is CASSIYSTGELFF. The CDR3 DNA follows: TGTGCCAGTAGTATTTATTCCACCGGGGAGCTGTTTTTT.

The chain employs TRBV10-3 and TRBJ2-3; maybe TRBD1 (5 bases). The germline CDR1 and CDR2 sequences are ENHRY and SYGVKD. V gave up 7 bases and J gave up 5 bases, with 7 bases separating them. The CDR3 is made up of 11 amino acids. CDR3 sequence reads: CAIMTVDTQYF. The CDR3 DNA reads TGTGCCATCATGACAGTAGATACGCAGTATTTT.

This chain joins TRBV4-1 and TRBJ2-5, with 7 bases matching TRBD2. The V segment lost 1 base and the J segment 7 bases; nucleotides outside the gene matches: 9. The germline V gene has CDR1 MGHRA and CDR2 YSYEKL. The CDR3 extends over 15 amino acids. In nucleotides, the CDR3 is TGCGCCAGCAGCCAAGGCGGAAGCAGGGAGGGGACCCAGTACTTC. Its translation: CASSQGGSREGTQYF.

The table lists this clone with a count of one. CDR3 nucleotides: TGTGCCAGCAGCAAAGGTTGCCACAGGGGCTGCGGAAACACCATATATTTT. This codes for CASSKGCHRGCGNTIYF. V is TRBV21-1 and J is TRBJ1-3; the DNA was not used to check the table's D call, TRBD1. TRBV21-1 is a known pseudogene. This CDR3 is 17 amino acids long.

CDR3 amino acids: CASSLNGGGDSPLHF. The CDR3, as DNA: TGTGCCAGCAGCCTAAACGGGGGTGGGGATTCACCCCTCCACTTT. The J gene is TRBJ1-6, the V gene TRBV7-3; possibly TRBD1 for D (5 bases). Germline V CDR1 and CDR2: SGHTA, FQGTGA. The germline V and J ends were trimmed by 5 bases and 8 bases, with 16 bases remaining between them. The CDR3 is made up of 15 amino acids.

The chain is built from TRBV7-2 and TRBJ2-7; 10 bases line up with TRBD2. This CDR3 comprises 15 residues. V lost 5 bases to trimming and J lost 2 bases; unmatched junction nucleotides: 6. Per germline, CDR1 SGHTA and CDR2 FQGNSA. The CDR3 loop reads CASSQGLAGAYEQYV. The CDR3 nucleotides are TGTGCCAGCAGCCAAGGGCTAGCGGGGGCCTACGAGCAGTACGTC.

This clone showed up just once. This sequence joins TRBV29-1 and TRBJ1-4; D may be TRBD1 (5 bases). V lost 6 bases and J 7 bases, leaving 12 bases between the germline ends. CDR3 length: 12 residues. CDR1 and CDR2 from the germline V gene are SQVTM and ANQGSEA. Here the CDR3 reads CSVSTESEKLFF. The DNA of the CDR3 is TGCAGCGTATCGACAGAGAGTGAAAAACTGTTTTTT.